This TCR beta chain derives from a study of beta chain features in type 1 diabetes. V gave up 4 bases and J gave up 3 bases, with 11 bases separating them. Germline assignment: CDR1 SGDLS and CDR2 YYNGEE. The CDR3 runs 14 residues. Remarks on this clone: Its antigen is undetermined.

Regarding the study as a whole: Patients with Type 1 diabetes showed moderately but significantly shorter TCRB CDR3s in all four CD4+ subsets. The naive, central memory and Treg TCRB repertoires showed an apparent similarity that was greater among patients than among healthy donors.

The study reverse transcribed the entire isolated RNA, so it sequenced expressed TCRB transcripts. Clones were sequenced by immunoSEQ multiplex PCR, and TCRdb holds only the in-frame ones, with some missing. The repertoire consists of about 650,000 clones, with around 11% occurring once and the leading ten covering around 0.12%. The chain links TRBV9 to TRBJ1-5; D possibly corresponds to TRBD1 (5 bases). The specimen sequenced was naive CD4+ T cells from blood. The receptor was derived from a man aged 30 to 39 with type 1 diabetes. The CDR3: CASSSGGTNQPQHF. As DNA, the CDR3 is TGTGCCAGCAGCTCTGGGGGGACCAATCAGCCCCAGCATTTT. Variable domain in full (rest from reference TRBV9 and TRBJ1-5): DSGVTQTPKHLITATGQRVTLRCSPRSGDLSVYWYQQSLDQGLQFLIQYYNGEERAKGNILERFSAQQFPDLHSELNLSSLELGDSALYFCASSSGGTNQPQHFGDGTRLSIL.